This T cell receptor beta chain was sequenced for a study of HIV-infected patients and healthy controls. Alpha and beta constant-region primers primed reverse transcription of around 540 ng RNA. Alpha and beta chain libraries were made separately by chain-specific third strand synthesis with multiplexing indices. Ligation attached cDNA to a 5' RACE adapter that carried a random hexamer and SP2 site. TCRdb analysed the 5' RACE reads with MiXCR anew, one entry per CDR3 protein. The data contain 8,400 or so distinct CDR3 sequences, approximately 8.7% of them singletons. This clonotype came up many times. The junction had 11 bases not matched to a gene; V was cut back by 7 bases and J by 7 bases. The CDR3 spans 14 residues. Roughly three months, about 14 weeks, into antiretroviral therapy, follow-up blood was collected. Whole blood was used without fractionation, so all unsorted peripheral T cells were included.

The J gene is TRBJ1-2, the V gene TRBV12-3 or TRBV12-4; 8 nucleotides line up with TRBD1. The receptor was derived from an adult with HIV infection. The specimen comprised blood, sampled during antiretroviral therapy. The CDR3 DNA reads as TGTGCCAGCACCAAAACAGGGGGACCAGCTGGCTACACCTTC. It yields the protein CASTKTGGPAGYTF.